These 15 T cell receptor beta chains were all obtained from the same sample, sequenced in a study of OX40 agonist ivuxolimab in advanced cancers. Profiled with immunoSEQ multiplex PCR; TCRdb holds only in-frame clones, not every one. This table has about 58,000 clones, 91% appearing once. Sequenced material: CD4+ or CD8+ T cells sorted from blood, taken in a trial of the OX40 agonist ivuxolimab. The receptors shown here come from an adult with an advanced solid tumor such as melanoma, head and neck, liver or kidney cancer.

This clone was seen more than once but under ten times. J is TRBJ2-1 and V is TRBV5-1; 9 nucleotides align to TRBD1. The V gene's germline CDR1 is SGHRS and CDR2 YFSETQ. With V trimmed by 7 bases and J by 4 bases, 9 bases remained unmatched. This CDR3 has 15 amino acids. The CDR3 protein is CASRTPGQGYNEQFF. DNA for the CDR3: TGCGCCAGCCGGACCCCGGGACAGGGATACAATGAGCAGTTCTTC.

This clone was picked up a small number of times. The chain couples TRBV5-6 to TRBJ1-5; D ambiguous. The CDR3 is 13 residues long. V shed 0 bases and J shed 7 bases, with 8 bases lying between them. Germline assignment: CDR1 SGHDT and CDR2 YYEEEE. The CDR3 spells CASSLGVKQPQHF. CDR3 in DNA: TGTGCCAGCAGCTTGGGGGTGAAGCAGCCCCAGCATTTT.

This clone was observed a handful of times. This chain's CDR3 is CASSLGWRTGELFF. DNA of the CDR3: TGTGCCAGCAGCTTAGGGTGGAGAACCGGGGAGCTGTTTTTT. This chain links TRBV7-2 with TRBJ2-2; D remains unclear. Trimming removed 1 base at V and 5 bases at J, with 8 bases between. CDR1 SGHTA and CDR2 FQGNSA come from the germline V gene. The CDR3 is 14 residues long. Filled out from reference TRBV7-2 and TRBJ2-2, the complete variable domain reads GAGVSQSPSNKVTEKGKDVELRCDPISGHTALYWYRQSLGQGLEFLIYFQGNSAPDKSGLPSDRFSAERTGGSVSTLTIQRTQQEDSAVYLCASSLGWRTGELFFGEGSRLTVL.

This clone has a single count. The rearrangement links TRBV5-1 to TRBJ2-2, with D possibly TRBD1 on 6 matching bases. Trimming stripped 3 bases from V and 2 bases from J, with 11 bases between. This CDR3 is built from 15 residues. Germline-derived CDR1 and CDR2 are SGHRS and YFSETQ. The DNA for the CDR3 is TGCGCCAGCAGCTCGCAGGACAGAAACACCGGGGAGCTGTTTTTT. This codes for CASSSQDRNTGELFF.

This chain connects TRBV7-2 to TRBJ2-3, with 16 bases matching TRBD2. V was clipped by 5 bases and J by 4 bases; unmatched bases: 9. CDR3 size: 18 residues. Germline V gene data show CDR1 as SGHTA and CDR2 as FQGNSA. This CDR3 is CASSAGTSGRALADTQYF. CDR3 nucleotide sequence: TGTGCCAGCAGCGCAGGGACTAGCGGGAGGGCCTTAGCAGATACGCAGTATTTT.

This chain joins TRBV4-1 and TRBJ2-7; 13 bases align to TRBD2. CDR1 and CDR2 (germline): MGHRA, YSYEKL. This CDR3 has 16 amino acids. V trimming: 5 bases; J trimming: 4 bases; junction bases outside the gene matches: 8. The CDR3 region has the DNA TGCGCCAGCAGCTACGGACTAGCGGGAGTCGGGTACGAGCAGTACTTC. It translates to CASSYGLAGVGYEQYF.

The V and J genes are TRBV7-9 and TRBJ2-7; D perhaps matches TRBD1 (6 bases). The germline V and J ends were trimmed by 11 bases and 2 bases, with 13 bases remaining between them. The CDR3 totals 12 residues. Germline CDR1 SEHNR, CDR2 FQNEAQ (reference sequence). The CDR3 DNA reads as TGTGCCGTGGGACGGACAGCCTACGAGCAGTACTTC. Translated, it gives CAVGRTAYEQYF. Looking up the rest from reference TRBV7-9 and TRBJ2-7 gives the full variable domain: DTGVSQNPRHKITKRGQNVTFRCDPISEHNRLYWYRQTLGQGPEFLTYFQNEAQLEKSRLLSDRFSAERPKGSFSTLEIQRTEQGDSAMYLCAVGRTAYEQYFGPGTRLTVT.

The rearrangement links TRBV15 to TRBJ1-5, with TRBD1 as a possible D gene (6 bases). V was trimmed by 3 bases and J by 0 bases, leaving 15 bases between them. The CDR3 has 17 amino acids. Germline lookup yields CDR1 LNHNV and CDR2 YYDKDF (reference sequence). This CDR3 is CATSSRDTLYSNQPQHF. The CDR3 bases are TGTGCCACCAGCAGCAGGGACACCTTGTATAGCAATCAGCCCCAGCATTTT.

This clone was observed a single time. The chain employs TRBV28 and TRBJ2-1, with 10 bases matching TRBD2. Germline CDR1 and CDR2: MDHEN and SYDVKM. Trimming at V came to 0 bases and at J to 5 bases, leaving 4 bases not matched to a gene. This CDR3 is 16 amino acids long. CDR3 protein: CASSLWSGRVNNEQFF. The CDR3, as DNA: TGTGCCAGCAGTTTATGGAGCGGGAGGGTTAACAATGAGCAGTTCTTC.

This chain connects TRBV5-6 to TRBJ2-3, with a weak D call TRBD1 (5 bases). Germline CDR1 is SGHDT and CDR2 is YYEEEE. V was trimmed by 0 bases and J by 2 bases, leaving 13 bases between them. CDR3 length: 16 residues. In nucleotides, the CDR3 is TGTGCCAGCAGCTTGGGGTTTGCAGGGCCCACAGATACGCAGTATTTT. Its translation is CASSLGFAGPTDTQYF.

The V call is TRBV4-3, the J call TRBJ2-1; D unresolved. The CDR3 length is 15 residues. The germline V and J ends were trimmed by 3 bases and 6 bases, with 15 bases remaining between them. Germline V gene sequence: CDR1 LGHNA, CDR2 YSLEER. In DNA, the CDR3 is TGCGCCAGCAGCCATTATACTGGGTCCCCCAATGAGCAGTTCTTC. It is translated as CASSHYTGSPNEQFF.

This chain uses TRBV11-3 with TRBJ2-1, with D tentatively TRBD1 (6 bases). Germline CDR1 reads SGHNT; CDR2 reads YENEEA. V gave up 5 bases and J gave up 5 bases, with 10 bases separating them. This CDR3 contains 13 residues. CDR3 loop: CASSPDSNNEQFF. CDR3 bases: TGTGCCAGCAGCCCGGACAGTAACAATGAGCAGTTCTTC.

The chain combines TRBV5-8 with TRBJ2-5; the D gene could be TRBD1 or TRBD2 (5 bases each). Germline CDR1 is SGHTS and CDR2 is YDEGEE. This CDR3 region has 14 residues. V lost 0 bases, J lost 5 bases, and 11 bases lay in between. DNA of the CDR3: TGTGCCAGCAGCTTGGGGCTAGAGGGGGAGACCCAGTACTTC. It translates to CASSLGLEGETQYF.

The rearrangement uses TRBV29-1 and TRBJ2-5; 7 bases match TRBD2. Germline lookup yields CDR1 SQVTM and CDR2 ANQGSEA. The CDR3 runs to 13 residues. The CDR3: CRGRARTQETQYF. As DNA, the CDR3 is TGCAGGGGGAGGGCACGGACTCAAGAGACCCAGTACTTC. The variable domain in full, completed from reference TRBV29-1 and TRBJ2-5, reads SAVISQKPSRDICQRGTSLTIQCQVDSQVTMMFWYRQQPGQSLTLIATANQGSEATYESGFVIDKFPISRPNLTFSTLTVSNMSPEDSSIYLCRGRARTQETQYFGPGTRLLVL.

A few counts support this clone. The chain combines TRBV28 with TRBJ1-1; 8 bases are a match to TRBD1. In germline, CDR1 is MDHEN, CDR2 SYDVKM. CDR3 size: 18 residues. V lost 5 bases and J lost 4; bases outside the gene matches: 18. The CDR3 loop is CASSTTNPDRVFSTEAFF. CDR3 coding DNA: TGTGCCAGCAGTACCACCAATCCGGACAGGGTTTTTTCCACTGAAGCTTTCTTT.